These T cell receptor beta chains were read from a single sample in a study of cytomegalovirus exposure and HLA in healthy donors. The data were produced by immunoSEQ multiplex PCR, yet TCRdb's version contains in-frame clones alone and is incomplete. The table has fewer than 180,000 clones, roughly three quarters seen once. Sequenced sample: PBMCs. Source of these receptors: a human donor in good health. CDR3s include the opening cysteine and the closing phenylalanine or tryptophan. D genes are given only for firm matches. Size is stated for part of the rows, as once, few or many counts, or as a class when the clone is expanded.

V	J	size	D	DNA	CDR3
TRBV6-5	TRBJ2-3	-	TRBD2	TGTGCCAGCAGTTACGGACTAGCGGGGGATACGCAGTATTTT	CASSYGLAGDTQYF
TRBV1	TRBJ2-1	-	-	TGCACCAGCAGCCAAGATCAAGGTAGCGGGACCGGAAGCTCCTACAATGAGCAGTTCTTC	CTSSQDQGSGTGSSYNEQFF
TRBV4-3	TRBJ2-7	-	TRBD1	TGCGCCAGCAGCCAAGAACCAGGGGGCTACGAGCAGTACTTC	CASSQEPGGYEQYF
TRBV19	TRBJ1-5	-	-	TGTGCCAGTCGTACGGACAGCTATAGCAATCAGCCCCAGCATTTT	CASRTDSYSNQPQHF
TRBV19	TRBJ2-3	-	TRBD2	TGTGCCAGTAGTAAGGGGAGACTAGCGGGAGCGCTCACAGATACGCAGTATTTT	CASSKGRLAGALTDTQYF
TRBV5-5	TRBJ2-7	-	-	TGTGCCAGCAGCGACCCCGGGGCCAGACTGCGGGGCTACGAGCAGTACTTC	CASSDPGARLRGYEQYF
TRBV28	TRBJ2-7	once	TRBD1	TGTGCCAGCAGGACGACAGGGTTTGAGCAGTACTTC	CASRTTGFEQYF
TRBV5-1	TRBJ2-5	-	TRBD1	TGCGCCAGCAGTCCAGGACAGGGGGTGTGGGAGACCCAGTACTTC	CASSPGQGVWETQYF
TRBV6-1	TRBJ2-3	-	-	TGTGCCAGCAGTGAATGGGCCACAGATACGCAGTATTTT	CASSEWATDTQYF
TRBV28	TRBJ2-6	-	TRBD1	TGTGCCAGCAGTTCTCAGGGGGCTGGGGCCAACGTCCTGACTTTC	CASSSQGAGANVLTF
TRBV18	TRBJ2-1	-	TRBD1	TGTGCCAGCTCACCAACCGAGACAGGGTATTTTCCCAATGAGCAGTTCTTC	CASSPTETGYFPNEQFF
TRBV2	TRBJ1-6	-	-	TGTGCCAGCAGGGAGACTGCCAGCTCCTATAATTCACCCCTCCACTTT	CASRETASSYNSPLHF
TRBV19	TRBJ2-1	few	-	TGTGCCAGTAGTGAGCCCCAGGGTAATGAGCAGTTCTTC	CASSEPQGNEQFF
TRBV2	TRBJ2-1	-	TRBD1	TGTGCCAGCCGGGACAGGGTCCAAAATGAGCAGTTCTTC	CASRDRVQNEQFF
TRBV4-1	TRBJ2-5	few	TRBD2	TGCGCCAGCAGCCAAGGAGTTAGCGGGGGGGCGATTGGGGAGACCCAGTACTTC	CASSQGVSGGAIGETQYF
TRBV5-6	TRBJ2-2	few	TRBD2	TGTGCCAGCAGCTTCGGACTAGCGGGAGGGTCAGGGGAGCTGTTTTTT	CASSFGLAGGSGELFF
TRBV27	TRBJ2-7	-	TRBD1	TGTGCCAGCAGGCGGGGCATAGCCTCACAAAAGCCCGGGACAGGGGACTACGAGCAGTACTTC	CASRRGIASQKPGTGDYEQYF
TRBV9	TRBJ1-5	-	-	TGTGCCAGCAGCGTAGATGGGGGGGGCAATCAGCCCCAGCATTTT	CASSVDGGGNQPQHF